This T cell receptor beta chain was captured by sequencing in a study of T cell responses to AZD1222 COVID-19 vaccine. Study observations and caveats: Nearly half of the spike-specific TCRs reportedly recognize variant regions that carry no mutations. Spike was spanned by vaccine-associated CD4 TCRs, which were dominant at 160-218 and 743-854.

Some clones are missing from TCRdb's copy, which holds only in-frame ones; the method was immunoSEQ multiplex PCR. Counted here are about 100,000 clones, around nine tenths occurring once; the ten biggest clones make up 15%. In its sample, this clone was seen a few times. What it binds is not known. The CDR3 contains 13 residues. With 3 bases clipped from V and 7 bases from J, the junction kept 4 bases outside the gene matches. Germline CDR1 KGHSH, CDR2 LQKENI. The source was peripheral blood, collected on day 0 of AZD1222 vaccination. The genes are TRBV18 and TRBJ1-2, with TRBD1 identical over 8 bases. The source is an adult in good health. CDR3 amino acids: CASSPPTGVGYTF. The CDR3 nucleotides are TGTGCCAGCTCACCTCCGACAGGGGTTGGCTACACCTTC.